The rows below give T cell receptor beta chains drawn from one sample of a study of T cell responses to AZD1222 COVID-19 vaccine. The assay was immunoSEQ multiplex PCR, and TCRdb's table has in-frame clones only and misses some. The table lists roughly 150,000 clones, nearly 95% of them singletons. This material consisted of peripheral blood, taken on day 0 of AZD1222 vaccination. Receptors originate from an adult in good health. Each CDR3 is given with its conserved first and last residue. The D gene is left open where the match is weak. For some rows the clone size is stated as once, few or many, or as a class when expanded; others skip it.

d_call: -; v_call: TRBV9; j_call: TRBJ1-2; clone_size: -; cdr3_nt: TGTGCCAGCAGAAGGGTCACAGATGGCTACACCTTC; cdr3_aa: CASRRVTDGYTF
d_call: TRBD1; v_call: TRBV2; j_call: TRBJ1-1; clone_size: -; cdr3_nt: TGTGCCAGCGGGACAGGGTGGACTGAAGCTTTCTTT; cdr3_aa: CASGTGWTEAFF
d_call: -; v_call: TRBV5-6; j_call: TRBJ1-4; clone_size: -; cdr3_nt: TGTGCCAGCAGCTTGATCGCGCCAGGCGAGGGACGTGAAAAACTGTTTTTT; cdr3_aa: CASSLIAPGEGREKLFF
d_call: -; v_call: TRBV12-3/TRBV12-4; j_call: TRBJ1-4; clone_size: -; cdr3_nt: TGTGCCAGCAGTTTTCCGTCCGGGGAAAAACTGTTTTTT; cdr3_aa: CASSFPSGEKLFF
d_call: -; v_call: TRBV11-2; j_call: TRBJ1-3; clone_size: few; cdr3_nt: TGTGCCAGCAGCTTAGTACCCAGCGGAAACACCATATATTTT; cdr3_aa: CASSLVPSGNTIYF
d_call: -; v_call: TRBV29-1; j_call: TRBJ1-4; clone_size: -; cdr3_nt: TGCAGCGCCCAATACAGGGCTGAAAAACTGTTTTTT; cdr3_aa: CSAQYRAEKLFF
d_call: -; v_call: TRBV11-2; j_call: TRBJ2-7; clone_size: -; cdr3_nt: TGTGCCAGCAGCACCGGACGTATGTCCTACGAGCAGTACTTC; cdr3_aa: CASSTGRMSYEQYF
d_call: TRBD2; v_call: TRBV27; j_call: TRBJ2-7; clone_size: -; cdr3_nt: TGTGCCAGCAGTTTATTCCCCAGCGGGAGGAACTACGAGCAGTACTTC; cdr3_aa: CASSLFPSGRNYEQYF
d_call: TRBD1; v_call: TRBV28; j_call: TRBJ2-2; clone_size: -; cdr3_nt: TGTGCCAGCAGTTTCTTGGGCCCGACAGGGACCGGGGAGCTGTTTTTT; cdr3_aa: CASSFLGPTGTGELFF
d_call: -; v_call: TRBV7-9; j_call: TRBJ1-3; clone_size: -; cdr3_nt: TGTGCCAGCAGCTTATTGGCCGGTAGTGGAAACACCATATATTTT; cdr3_aa: CASSLLAGSGNTIYF
d_call: -; v_call: TRBV18; j_call: TRBJ2-1; clone_size: -; cdr3_nt: TGTGCCAGCTCACCACGCCGGTACAATGAGCAGTTCTTC; cdr3_aa: CASSPRRYNEQFF
d_call: -; v_call: TRBV9; j_call: TRBJ2-1; clone_size: -; cdr3_nt: TGTGCCAGCAGCGCTTCCTTGGGTGAGCAGTTCTTC; cdr3_aa: CASSASLGEQFF
d_call: TRBD1; v_call: TRBV7-9; j_call: TRBJ2-7; clone_size: -; cdr3_nt: TGTGCCAGCAGCTTAGACGTCGGGGCAGGGGGTGACGAGCAGTACTTC; cdr3_aa: CASSLDVGAGGDEQYF
d_call: -; v_call: TRBV9; j_call: TRBJ2-6; clone_size: -; cdr3_nt: TGTGCCAGCAGCGTTGACCCCCCCTCTGGGGCCAACGTCCTGACTTTC; cdr3_aa: CASSVDPPSGANVLTF
d_call: -; v_call: TRBV5-1; j_call: TRBJ2-7; clone_size: -; cdr3_nt: TGCGCCAGCGGGACGGGTACAGGGATCCACGAGCAGTACTTC; cdr3_aa: CASGTGTGIHEQYF
d_call: -; v_call: TRBV5-1; j_call: TRBJ2-6; clone_size: -; cdr3_nt: TGCGCCAGCAGCTCTAGTGGGGGCTCTGGGGCCAACGTCCTGACTTTC; cdr3_aa: CASSSSGGSGANVLTF
d_call: TRBD1; v_call: TRBV29-1; j_call: TRBJ1-2; clone_size: -; cdr3_nt: TGCAGCGTTGGACAGGGAGAACGGGCGGGCTACACCTTC; cdr3_aa: CSVGQGERAGYTF
d_call: TRBD1; v_call: TRBV7-9; j_call: TRBJ2-1; clone_size: -; cdr3_nt: TGTGCCAGCAGTCCCTCCCGGGACAGCAGACTTAATGAGCAGTTCTTC; cdr3_aa: CASSPSRDSRLNEQFF
d_call: TRBD2; v_call: TRBV2; j_call: TRBJ2-7; clone_size: -; cdr3_nt: TGTGCCAGCAGGAAAACTAGCGTAACCTACGAGCAGTACTTC; cdr3_aa: CASRKTSVTYEQYF
d_call: -; v_call: TRBV6-2/TRBV6-3; j_call: TRBJ2-2; clone_size: -; cdr3_nt: TGTGCCAGCAGCTGGCTTTCCGGGGAGCTGTTTTTT; cdr3_aa: CASSWLSGELFF
d_call: -; v_call: TRBV5-1; j_call: TRBJ2-1; clone_size: -; cdr3_nt: TGCGCCAGCAGCACCAAGACAGGGAGGTCGGGGAATGAGCAGTTCTTC; cdr3_aa: CASSTKTGRSGNEQFF
d_call: TRBD1; v_call: TRBV6-1; j_call: TRBJ2-7; clone_size: once; cdr3_nt: TGTGCCAGCAGTGAACAGGGGGATGGGATTGGCGAGCAGTACTTC; cdr3_aa: CASSEQGDGIGEQYF
d_call: -; v_call: TRBV28; j_call: TRBJ1-3; clone_size: -; cdr3_nt: TGTGCCAGCAGTTTACCGGGACCCTACTCTGGAAACACCATATATTTT; cdr3_aa: CASSLPGPYSGNTIYF
d_call: TRBD2; v_call: TRBV6-5; j_call: TRBJ2-2; clone_size: -; cdr3_nt: TGTGCCAGCAGGGGACTAGCGGGAGACACCGGGGAGCTGTTTTTT; cdr3_aa: CASRGLAGDTGELFF
d_call: TRBD2; v_call: TRBV2; j_call: TRBJ2-1; clone_size: -; cdr3_nt: TGTGCCAGCAGTGTTTTCACGGGAGGGAAATACAATGAGCAGTTCTTC; cdr3_aa: CASSVFTGGKYNEQFF
d_call: -; v_call: TRBV6-6; j_call: TRBJ1-3; clone_size: -; cdr3_nt: TGTGCCAGCAGACCCCAGGGTGCCCTCTCTGGAAACACCATATATTTT; cdr3_aa: CASRPQGALSGNTIYF
d_call: -; v_call: TRBV5-1; j_call: TRBJ2-7; clone_size: -; cdr3_nt: TGCGCCAGCAGCCCGGCCGGCGGGGCCCTCTACGAGCAGTACTTC; cdr3_aa: CASSPAGGALYEQYF
d_call: TRBD1; v_call: TRBV18; j_call: TRBJ1-3; clone_size: -; cdr3_nt: TGTGCCAGCTCACCGACAGGGATCTCTGGAAACACCATATATTTT; cdr3_aa: CASSPTGISGNTIYF
d_call: -; v_call: TRBV6-1; j_call: TRBJ1-5; clone_size: -; cdr3_nt: TGTGCCAGCAGTGATTGGGGGGGCTTGCAGCCCCAGCATTTT; cdr3_aa: CASSDWGGLQPQHF
d_call: TRBD1; v_call: TRBV18; j_call: TRBJ1-5; clone_size: -; cdr3_nt: TGTGCCAGCTCACCGGGGACAGGGGGGGATCAGCCCCAGCATTTT; cdr3_aa: CASSPGTGGDQPQHF
d_call: TRBD1; v_call: TRBV5-1; j_call: TRBJ1-1; clone_size: -; cdr3_nt: TGCGCCAGCAGCTTGGGGGACAGGCGAGAAGCTTTCTTT; cdr3_aa: CASSLGDRREAFF
d_call: -; v_call: TRBV5-1; j_call: TRBJ2-1; clone_size: -; cdr3_nt: TGCGCCAGCAGCTTGTTTGCTCAAAGGCTCAATGAGCAGTTCTTC; cdr3_aa: CASSLFAQRLNEQFF
d_call: TRBD1; v_call: TRBV4-1; j_call: TRBJ2-2; clone_size: -; cdr3_nt: TGCGCCAGCAGCCAAAGACTCCAGGGGGCCGGCGGGGAGCTGTTTTTT; cdr3_aa: CASSQRLQGAGGELFF
d_call: -; v_call: TRBV19; j_call: TRBJ2-1; clone_size: -; cdr3_nt: TGTGCCAGTAGTCCTGGACCGCTACGAGGAAATGAGCAGTTCTTC; cdr3_aa: CASSPGPLRGNEQFF
d_call: TRBD1; v_call: TRBV10-2; j_call: TRBJ1-2; clone_size: -; cdr3_nt: TGCGCCAGCAAGATCGCCGGGACAGGGGGCTATGGCTACACCTTC; cdr3_aa: CASKIAGTGGYGYTF
d_call: -; v_call: TRBV7-2; j_call: TRBJ1-3; clone_size: -; cdr3_nt: TGTGCCAGCAGCTTAGAGGGCCGAGCTGGAAACACCATATATTTT; cdr3_aa: CASSLEGRAGNTIYF
d_call: -; v_call: TRBV10-1; j_call: TRBJ2-3; clone_size: -; cdr3_nt: TGCGCCAGCAGTTGGAGCACAGATACGCAGTATTTT; cdr3_aa: CASSWSTDTQYF
d_call: -; v_call: TRBV11-2; j_call: TRBJ2-3; clone_size: once; cdr3_nt: TGTGCCAGCAGCTTAGATGGGCTGTCGGATACGCAGTATTTT; cdr3_aa: CASSLDGLSDTQYF
d_call: -; v_call: TRBV27; j_call: TRBJ2-1; clone_size: -; cdr3_nt: TGTGCCAGCAGTTTATATGGGGGGTGGAAATACAATGAGCAGTTCTTC; cdr3_aa: CASSLYGGWKYNEQFF
d_call: -; v_call: TRBV5-1; j_call: TRBJ2-7; clone_size: -; cdr3_nt: TGCGCCAGCAGCTTGGGAGGGTACTTGGGCGAGCAGTACTTC; cdr3_aa: CASSLGGYLGEQYF
d_call: -; v_call: TRBV30; j_call: TRBJ1-1; clone_size: -; cdr3_nt: TGTGCCTCACTGGGCCCGTCCTTCGGGGCTTTCTTT; cdr3_aa: CASLGPSFGAFF
d_call: -; v_call: TRBV5-4; j_call: TRBJ2-7; clone_size: -; cdr3_nt: TGTGCCAGCAGCTTGGTGGGGCAGGGGGGGGAGCAGTACTTC; cdr3_aa: CASSLVGQGGEQYF
d_call: -; v_call: TRBV28; j_call: TRBJ2-5; clone_size: -; cdr3_nt: TGTGCCAGCAAGGGAGTCACCCAGTACTTC; cdr3_aa: CASKGVTQYF
d_call: -; v_call: TRBV5-1; j_call: TRBJ1-2; clone_size: -; cdr3_nt: TGCGCCAGCAGCTTGGGGCCAGCCGATAACTATGGCTACACCTTC; cdr3_aa: CASSLGPADNYGYTF
d_call: TRBD1; v_call: TRBV5-1; j_call: TRBJ2-3; clone_size: -; cdr3_nt: TGCGCCAGCAGCTTAGGGGGGACAGGGGTCGGAGATACGCAGTATTTT; cdr3_aa: CASSLGGTGVGDTQYF
d_call: TRBD1; v_call: TRBV19; j_call: TRBJ1-2; clone_size: -; cdr3_nt: TGTGCCACCGTTTCCGGGACAGGGGACCGTGGCTACACCTTC; cdr3_aa: CATVSGTGDRGYTF
d_call: -; v_call: TRBV29-1; j_call: TRBJ1-2; clone_size: -; cdr3_nt: TGCAGCGTTGAAGCTGGGGACGGCCGTAACTATGGCTACACCTTC; cdr3_aa: CSVEAGDGRNYGYTF
d_call: -; v_call: TRBV7-8; j_call: TRBJ2-2; clone_size: -; cdr3_nt: TGTGCCAGCAGCTTACCGGGGTCGAACACCGGGGAGCTGTTTTTT; cdr3_aa: CASSLPGSNTGELFF
d_call: TRBD1; v_call: TRBV6-6; j_call: TRBJ1-1; clone_size: -; cdr3_nt: TGTGCCAGCAGTCAGGGACAGGGGCACACTGAAGCTTTCTTT; cdr3_aa: CASSQGQGHTEAFF
d_call: -; v_call: TRBV29-1; j_call: TRBJ1-1; clone_size: -; cdr3_nt: TGCAGCGTTAGCGCGGGGGGAACTGAAGCTTTCTTT; cdr3_aa: CSVSAGGTEAFF
d_call: TRBD1; v_call: TRBV28; j_call: TRBJ1-1; clone_size: -; cdr3_nt: TGTGCCAGCAGTTCCGGGACAGGAGTGACTGAAGCTTTCTTT; cdr3_aa: CASSSGTGVTEAFF
d_call: -; v_call: TRBV18; j_call: TRBJ2-7; clone_size: few; cdr3_nt: TGTGCCAGCTCACCACAATTCGGGGGAAGCGCCTACGAGCAGTACTTC; cdr3_aa: CASSPQFGGSAYEQYF
d_call: -; v_call: TRBV11-1; j_call: TRBJ1-2; clone_size: -; cdr3_nt: TGTGCCAGCAGCTTAGCGGACTCTGGCTACACCTTC; cdr3_aa: CASSLADSGYTF
d_call: -; v_call: TRBV6-6; j_call: TRBJ2-1; clone_size: -; cdr3_nt: TGTGCCAGCAGTCAGTCGGGGGCAGAACGACACTACAATGAGCAGTTCTTC; cdr3_aa: CASSQSGAERHYNEQFF